A selection of T cell receptor beta chains follows, all from one sample in a study of beta chain features in type 1 diabetes. The assay was immunoSEQ multiplex PCR, and TCRdb's table has in-frame clones only and misses some. The table lists under 450,000 clones, roughly 14% of them singletons. Specimen: naive CD4+ T cells from blood. These receptors were obtained from a man aged 30 to 45 in good health. CDR3s include the opening cysteine and the closing phenylalanine or tryptophan. A D gene is named only where the DNA matches it firmly. The size of a clone is reported for some rows only, either as once, few or many, or as a class for expanded clones.

abundance | j_gene | d_gene | v_gene | CDR3aa | CDR3nt
NA | TRBJ2-1 | NA | TRBV30 | CAWNGGETEQFF | TGTGCCTGGAATGGGGGAGAGACTGAGCAGTTCTTC
few | TRBJ2-1 | NA | TRBV7-2 | CASSQRGRVNNEQFF | TGTGCCAGCAGCCAACGCGGCAGGGTCAACAATGAGCAGTTCTTC
NA | TRBJ1-1 | NA | TRBV15 | CATSRVGGEAFF | TGTGCCACCAGCAGAGTGGGCGGGGAAGCTTTCTTT
NA | TRBJ2-5 | NA | TRBV7-2 | CASRGKEETQYF | TGTGCCAGCAGGGGGAAGGAAGAGACCCAGTACTTC
NA | TRBJ1-4 | NA | TRBV9 | CASSETPFNEKLFF | TGTGCCAGCAGCGAGACTCCTTTTAATGAAAAACTGTTTTTT
NA | TRBJ1-5 | NA | TRBV7-2 | CASSLGGARNQPQHF | TGTGCCAGCAGCTTAGGAGGGGCCCGAAATCAGCCCCAGCATTTT
NA | TRBJ1-1 | NA | TRBV25-1 | CASSEMAGPKGAFF | TGTGCCAGCAGTGAAATGGCGGGCCCGAAGGGGGCTTTCTTT
few | TRBJ2-1 | TRBD2 | TRBV4-3 | CASSQDPGTSGFF | TGCGCCAGCAGCCAAGATCCCGGGACTAGCGGGTTCTTC
NA | TRBJ2-5 | TRBD1 | TRBV7-9 | CASSPRGPRETQYF | TGTGCCAGCAGCCCCAGGGGGCCCAGGGAGACCCAGTACTTC
NA | TRBJ1-2 | TRBD1 | TRBV4-3 | CASSPTTGAGYGYTF | TGCGCCAGCAGCCCGACCACAGGGGCGGGCTATGGCTACACCTTC
NA | TRBJ2-7 | TRBD2 | TRBV9 | CASSEGLAGALKDEQYF | TGTGCCAGCAGCGAGGGACTAGCGGGGGCCCTTAAAGACGAGCAGTACTTC
NA | TRBJ1-2 | TRBD1 | TRBV28 | CASSSPSGTANYGYTF | TGTGCCAGCAGTTCGCCATCTGGGACAGCTAACTATGGCTACACCTTC
few | TRBJ1-1 | TRBD1 | TRBV2 | CASRADRDTEAFF | TGTGCCAGCAGAGCGGACAGGGACACTGAAGCTTTCTTT
NA | TRBJ1-1 | NA | TRBV10-2 | CASSFNTEAFF | TGCGCCAGCAGCTTTAACACTGAAGCTTTCTTT
few | TRBJ2-1 | TRBD1 | TRBV5-1 | CASSSAGTAAYNEQFF | TGCGCCAGCAGCTCAGCCGGGACAGCAGCCTACAATGAGCAGTTCTTC
NA | TRBJ2-1 | NA | TRBV4-3 | CASSRGPTGEQFF | TGCGCCAGCAGCCGCGGACCGACTGGGGAGCAGTTCTTC
few | TRBJ2-7 | NA | TRBV2 | CATSPGLLSYEQYF | TGTGCCACCTCGCCGGGACTGCTTTCCTACGAGCAGTACTTC
NA | TRBJ2-3 | NA | TRBV13 | CASSYLDTDTQYF | TGTGCCAGCAGCTATCTTGACACAGATACGCAGTATTTT
NA | TRBJ1-1 | TRBD1 | TRBV5-1 | CASSVGQGGTEAFF | TGCGCCAGCAGCGTCGGACAGGGGGGCACTGAAGCTTTCTTT
many | TRBJ2-4 | NA | TRBV23-1 | CASSQPRPAGPPKNIQYF | TGCGCCAGCAGTCAGCCACGTCCGGCCGGTCCGCCCAAAAACATTCAGTACTTC
few | TRBJ2-6 | TRBD2 | TRBV14 | CASRPTSGRSSGANVLTF | TGTGCCAGCAGGCCGACTAGCGGGAGATCTTCCGGGGCCAACGTCCTGACTTTC
few | TRBJ2-2 | NA | TRBV28 | CASTSPSHTGELFF | TGTGCCAGCACCTCCCCGTCCCACACCGGGGAGCTGTTTTTT
few | TRBJ2-1 | TRBD2 | TRBV30 | CAWSGRGRNNEQFF | TGTGCCTGGAGTGGTCGCGGGAGGAATAATGAGCAGTTCTTC
NA | TRBJ1-1 | NA | TRBV6-5 | CASSYSGQGNTEAFF | TGTGCCAGCAGTTACTCTGGCCAGGGTAACACTGAAGCTTTCTTT
NA | TRBJ1-4 | TRBD1 | TRBV4-1 | CASSLTPGQREKLFF | TGCGCCAGCAGCCTGACCCCGGGACAGCGGGAAAAACTGTTTTTT
NA | TRBJ1-6 | TRBD1 | TRBV18 | CASSPKTGQGNSPLHF | TGTGCCAGCTCGCCGAAGACAGGGCAGGGTAATTCACCCCTCCACTTT
NA | TRBJ2-2 | NA | TRBV7-2 | CASSPDYGGLFF | TGTGCCAGCAGCCCGGACTACGGCGGGCTGTTTTTT
NA | TRBJ2-1 | TRBD1 | TRBV18 | CASSLDRDNEQFF | TGTGCCAGCTCACTGGACAGGGACAATGAGCAGTTCTTC
NA | TRBJ2-5 | TRBD2 | TRBV30 | CAWSVLAGPGTQYF | TGTGCCTGGAGTGTGCTAGCGGGTCCCGGGACCCAGTACTTC
NA | TRBJ2-7 | NA | TRBV2 | CASSGLLEQYF | TGTGCCAGCTCGGGACTCCTCGAGCAGTACTTC
few | TRBJ2-5 | NA | TRBV29-1 | CSVDPFRDGEETQYF | TGCAGCGTTGACCCCTTTAGAGACGGCGAGGAGACCCAGTACTTC
few | TRBJ1-5 | TRBD1 | TRBV4-1 | CASSLSDRGRGQPQHF | TGCGCCAGCAGCCTGAGCGACAGGGGGCGAGGTCAGCCCCAGCATTTT
few | TRBJ2-3 | NA | TRBV7-2 | CASSLAGVADTQYF | TGTGCCAGCAGCTTAGCGGGCGTCGCAGATACGCAGTATTTT